This TCR beta chain came from a study of Ad26.COV2.S vaccination and SARS-CoV-2 variants. Study-level information: The study gave Ad26.COV2.S intramuscularly, once or twice 56 days apart. Study results and caveats: Quantification of TCR breadth and depth may have yielded underestimates of total T cell responses.

Assay used: immunoSEQ multiplex PCR; TCRdb lists only in-frame clones, some missing. Seen here are roughly 400,000 clones, around 89% observed once, and the top ten hold about 2%. Stated treatment: 19 received Ad26.COV2.S at low or high dose, single or two shots; roughly five received placebo; per-sample allocation not given. Material that was analyzed had been drawn on day 63 after the first vaccine or placebo injection. The CDR3 sequence is 14 residues long. The germline V and J ends were trimmed by 6 bases and 3 bases, with 14 bases remaining between them. In germline, CDR1 is MNHEY, CDR2 SVGAGI. Of note for this clone: Antigen specificity is unknown.

This chain uses TRBV6-5 with TRBJ1-2; tentative D call: TRBD1 (5 bases). This clonotype was sampled from a person between 18 and 65 years old who received the Ad26.COV2.S COVID-19 vaccine or a placebo. The sample here was peripheral blood, taken in a trial of Ad26.COV2.S vaccine versus placebo. The CDR3 DNA is TGTGCCAGCAGCCTGGGGCCGAGTGACTATGGCTACACCTTC. Its protein is CASSLGPSDYGYTF.